This T cell receptor (beta chain) was captured in a study of early T cells in non-severe SARS-CoV-2 infection. Individual cDNA molecules received unique molecular identifiers during library preparation. TCRdb analysed the 5' RACE reads with MiXCR anew, one entry per CDR3 protein. The repertoire includes fewer than 85,000 distinct CDR3 sequences, roughly an eighth of them detected once, and about 6.4% sits in the top ten. The CDR3 spans 18 residues. Germline CDR1 and CDR2: ENHRY and SYGVKD. V lost 3 bases, J lost 0 bases, and 18 bases lay in between. The V call is TRBV10-3, the J call TRBJ1-5; D is possibly TRBD1 (6 bases). This clonotype was obtained from an adult who was a healthcare worker with PCR-confirmed SARS-CoV-2 infection or an uninfected control (not recorded which). Sequenced input: whole blood. DNA of the CDR3: TGTGCCATCAGTGAAGGGGGACCGACAGGCTATAGCAATCAGCCCCAGCATTTT. This codes for CAISEGGPTGYSNQPQHF.